Given below is one TCR beta chain in context. This CDR3 spans 15 amino acids. V shed 1 base and J 3 bases; nucleotides not matched to a gene: 2. Germline V gives CDR1 SEHNR, CDR2 FQNEAQ (reference sequence). The entry originates in a study of cytomegalovirus exposure and HLA in healthy donors. Primers: 60 Vbeta forward and 13 Jbeta reverse. The table came from immunoSEQ multiplex PCR; TCRdb's copy has only in-frame clones and leaves some out. The sample includes around 110,000 clones, 50% to 75% of them seen just once. Donors likely had unrecorded immune exposures despite being nominally healthy when sampled.

This chain connects TRBV7-9 to TRBJ1-1; TRBD1 matches 10 bases. The sequence was collected from a woman between 40 and 55 years old in good health and CMV-seropositive. The sample taken for sequencing was PBMCs. The CDR3 DNA reads TGTGCCAGCAGCTTAGGGACAGGGGGGTACACTGAAGCTTTCTTT. This translates into CASSLGTGGYTEAFF. Full variable domain (remainder filled in from reference TRBV7-9 and TRBJ1-1): DTGVSQNPRHKITKRGQNVTFRCDPISEHNRLYWYRQTLGQGPEFLTYFQNEAQLEKSRLLSDRFSAERPKGSFSTLEIQRTEQGDSAMYLCASSLGTGGYTEAFFGQGTRLTVV.